These 6 T cell receptor beta chains came from one sample sequenced in a study of T cell repertoires in cytomegalovirus infection. Which antigens these TCRs recognize remains unknown. Each CDR3 protein gets one entry after TCRdb re-called the reads with MiXCR. The table records some 120,000 distinct CDR3 sequences, about a tenth of them present only once. The sequencing input was PBMCs, sequenced either directly or after in vitro stimulation (not recorded which). These receptors all come from a human donor in good health (CMV status not recorded). Some clones in this sample may be carry-over from other donors' samples.

The chain carries TRBV6-5 and TRBJ1-1, with D unclear. Trimming left V 2 bases short and J 1 base short, with 5 bases between. The CDR3 sequence is 13 residues long. Germline lookup yields CDR1 MNHEY and CDR2 SVGAGI. Here the CDR3 reads CASSYRRNTEAFF. The CDR3 coding sequence is TGTGCCAGCAGTTACAGGAGGAACACTGAAGCTTTCTTT.

This clonotype was counted at least ten times. The chain couples TRBV7-2 to TRBJ2-7, with TRBD1 matching 7 bases. Germline assignment: CDR1 SGHTA and CDR2 FQGNSA. V trimming: 5 bases; J trimming: 0 bases; junction bases outside the gene matches: 4. CDR3 length: 14 amino acids. CDR3 DNA sequence: TGTGCCAGCAGCCCAGGACAGGTCTCCTACGAGCAGTACTTC. It specifies CASSPGQVSYEQYF.

This clonotype has at least ten counts. V usage is TRBV12-3 or TRBV12-4 and J usage is TRBJ1-5, with D tentatively TRBD1 (5 bases). The CDR3 has 16 residues. The ends were cut back, 4 bases at V and 4 bases at J, with 17 bases in the middle. The CDR3 DNA reads as TGTGCCAGCAGTTACGCAGACAGTGTCAGAAATCAGCCCCAGCATTTT. Amino acids: CASSYADSVRNQPQHF.

J is TRBJ2-3 and V is TRBV6-2 or TRBV6-3; a possible D gene is TRBD2 (6 bases). Germline V lookup: CDR1 MNHEY, CDR2 SVGEGT. The CDR3 runs to 16 residues. The V gene lost 8 bases and the J gene lost 2 bases, with 20 bases spanning the gap. CDR3 region: CASAKSVLAFTDTQYF. The CDR3 nucleotides read TGTGCCAGCGCTAAGTCCGTGCTAGCGTTCACAGATACGCAGTATTTT.

This clonotype was seen repeatedly, ten times or more. This chain links TRBV7-3 with TRBJ2-3; D tentatively reads TRBD1 or TRBD2 (5 bases each). This CDR3 comprises 14 residues. V shed 5 bases and J shed 0 bases, with 9 bases lying between them. In germline, CDR1 is SGHTA, CDR2 FQGTGA. The CDR3: CASSLGPSTDTQYF. CDR3 coding DNA: TGTGCCAGCAGCCTGGGACCGAGCACAGATACGCAGTATTTT.

In its sample, this clonotype was seen a few times. The rearrangement uses TRBV18 and TRBJ1-6, with 7 bases fitting TRBD1. The CDR3 extends over 15 amino acids. Germline lookup yields CDR1 KGHSH and CDR2 LQKENI. With V trimmed by 3 bases and J by 7 bases, 6 bases remained unmatched. The CDR3 spells CASSPRTGVNSPLHF. CDR3 nucleotides: TGTGCCAGCTCACCTCGAACAGGGGTAAATTCACCCCTCCACTTT.